The 17 T cell receptor beta chains in this list originate from one sample, sequenced in a study of identical twins. Via MiXCR, TCRdb re-called the 5' RACE reads, giving one row per CDR3 protein. The sample has hundreds of thousands of distinct CDR3 sequences; around a sixth are singletons. The sample also formed part of further work on T cells expressing NK-cell markers.

The source material was PBMCs. The receptors stem from a woman aged 18-29 years in good health.

This clonotype was counted a few times. The J gene is TRBJ2-1, the V gene TRBV3-1, with 7 bases that match TRBD2. The CDR3 totals 14 residues. With 4 bases clipped from V and 5 bases from J, the junction kept 5 bases outside the gene matches. Germline CDR1 LGHDT, CDR2 YNNKEL (reference sequence). The CDR3 spells CASSRRDYDNEQFF. For the CDR3, the DNA is TGTGCCAGCAGCCGGAGGGACTACGACAATGAGCAGTTCTTC.

This clonotype was detected many times. V and J are TRBV20-1 and TRBJ1-1; D is unresolved. With 2 bases removed from V and 8 bases from J, the gap between germline ends came to 9 bases. Germline V gene sequence: CDR1 DFQATT, CDR2 SNEGSKA (reference sequence). CDR3 length equals 11 residues. The CDR3 reads CSARRVFEAFF. As DNA, the CDR3 is TGCAGTGCTAGACGGGTCTTCGAAGCTTTCTTT.

The chain couples TRBV20-1 to TRBJ1-2; D is unclear. Trimming took off 2 bases at V and 8 bases at J, with 12 bases between the two ends. Germline CDR1 and CDR2: DFQATT and SNEGSKA (reference sequence). The CDR3 extends over 12 amino acids. The CDR3, as DNA: TGCAGTGCTAGAAATGGCTTCGAGGGCTACACCTTC. Its protein is CSARNGFEGYTF.

Concerning this clonotype: Mismatch with germline at one junction end may stem from a read error. The chain combines TRBV5-1 with TRBJ1-2; 10 positions agree with TRBD1. This CDR3 has 15 amino acids. CDR1 is SGHRS, CDR2 YFSETQ, per germline. Here the CDR3 DNA reads TGCGCCAGCAGATTGGGACAGGGGCAAAACTATGGCTACACCTTC. Encoded protein: CASRLGQGQNYGYTF.

This chain uses TRBV7-9 with TRBJ2-5; 7 positions agree with TRBD1. This CDR3 contains 15 residues. Germline V gene sequence: CDR1 SEHNR, CDR2 FQNEAQ (reference sequence). Germline trimming cut 1 base from V and 4 bases from J; bases unmatched to any gene: 6. The CDR3 nucleotides read TGTGCCAGCAGCTTAGAAGGGGGCTCCTCAGAGACCCAGTACTTC. It is translated as CASSLEGGSSETQYF.

This clonotype was recorded a few times. The chain joins TRBV3-1 to TRBJ1-1; the D is unclear. CDR1 and CDR2 from the germline V gene are LGHDT and YNNKEL (reference sequence). V gave up 5 bases and J gave up 9 bases, with 10 bases separating them. The CDR3 consists of 11 residues. Here the CDR3 reads CASSYSGQAFF. The DNA for the CDR3 is TGTGCCAGCAGCTATTCCGGGCAAGCTTTCTTT.

Only one count was recorded for this clonotype. The CDR3 region has the DNA TGCGCCAGCAGCGGCGACAGGCGGAACGAGCAGTACTTC. It encodes CASSGDRRNEQYF. The gene calls are TRBV5-1 and TRBJ2-7, with a weak D call TRBD1 (6 bases). The CDR3 covers 13 residues. Trimming removed 4 bases from V and 5 bases from J, with 13 bases in between. Looked up from germline, CDR1 is SGHRS and CDR2 is YFSETQ.

The chain is built from TRBV12-3 or TRBV12-4 and TRBJ1-5; D gene ambiguous. Trimming removed 5 bases at V and 4 bases at J, with 9 bases between. The CDR3 has 13 amino acids. The CDR3: CASSPTQNQPQHF. As DNA, the CDR3 is TGTGCCAGCAGTCCCACGCAAAATCAGCCCCAGCATTTT.

This clonotype was recorded at least ten times. The chain uses TRBV10-2 and TRBJ2-7; 9 positions agree with TRBD2. The CDR3 extends over 15 amino acids. Germline CDR1 WSHSY, CDR2 SAAADI. V was pared by 5 bases and J by 0 bases, with 5 bases of the junction left unmatched. CDR3 nucleotides: TGCGCCAGCAGTCACCTAGCGGGAAACTCCTACGAGCAGTACTTC. It codes for CASSHLAGNSYEQYF.

This rearrangement joins TRBV4-2 to TRBJ2-3; D perhaps matches TRBD2 (5 bases). The CDR3 runs to 15 residues. The germline V and J ends were trimmed by 4 bases and 1 base, with 12 bases remaining between them. Per germline, CDR1 LGHNA and CDR2 YNFKEQ. The CDR3 reads CASSPGAARTDTQYF. The CDR3 nucleotides read TGTGCCAGCAGCCCAGGAGCGGCTCGCACAGATACGCAGTATTTT.

The chain uses TRBV9 and TRBJ2-6, with a weak D call TRBD1 (5 bases). V lost 0 bases and J 0 bases, leaving 7 bases between the germline ends. CDR3 length equals 16 residues. Germline CDR1 is SGDLS and CDR2 is YYNGEE. CDR3 nucleotide sequence: TGTGCCAGCAGCGTAGGTAGGGGCTCTGGGGCCAACGTCCTGACTTTC. Its translation: CASSVGRGSGANVLTF.

This clonotype came up a few times. The gene calls are TRBV20-1 and TRBJ2-3; D is uncertain. Per germline, CDR1 DFQATT and CDR2 SNEGSKA (reference sequence). V lost 2 bases to trimming and J lost 2 bases, with 8 bases between them. This CDR3 contains 13 residues. The CDR3 sequence is CSARIGTTDTQYF. CDR3 coding DNA: TGCAGTGCTAGAATCGGAACCACAGATACGCAGTATTTT.

The chain recombines TRBV7-9 with TRBJ1-2; D gene uncertain. Trimming shortened V by 5 bases and J by 4 bases, and 20 bases separated the two germline ends. The germline V gene has CDR1 SEHNR and CDR2 FQNEAQ (reference sequence). This CDR3 spans 16 amino acids. The CDR3, as DNA: TGTGCCAGCAGCCCCCCGCCAACAGCGAGCCCCTATGGCTACACCTTC. Protein sequence: CASSPPPTASPYGYTF.

This clonotype was counted at least ten times. The chain recombines TRBV6-5 with TRBJ2-7; D possibly corresponds to TRBD2 (6 bases). Germline CDR1 is MNHEY and CDR2 is SVGAGI. The CDR3 is 12 amino acids. Deletions cut 4 bases from V and 7 bases from J, with 11 bases between. CDR3 sequence: CASSSGRGEQYF. Written as DNA, the CDR3 is TGTGCCAGCAGTTCAGGTCGGGGGGAGCAGTACTTC.

The chain recombines TRBV20-1 with TRBJ1-1; the D is unclear. Trimming took 3 bases from V and 5 from J, leaving 16 bases between them. CDR1 DFQATT and CDR2 SNEGSKA come from the germline V gene (reference sequence). This CDR3 is built from 14 residues. This chain's CDR3 is CSASLLGDWTEAFF. DNA for the CDR3: TGCAGTGCTAGCCTTCTAGGAGACTGGACTGAAGCTTTCTTT.

The chain uses TRBV6-2 or TRBV6-3 and TRBJ2-3; D is possibly TRBD1 (5 bases). The length of the CDR3 is 14 residues. The V gene lost 6 bases and the J gene lost 4 bases, with 14 bases spanning the gap. The germline gives CDR1 MNHEY, CDR2 SVGEGT. The CDR3 bases are TGTGCCAGCAGAAGACCAGGGTACTCAGATACGCAGTATTTT. The encoded protein is CASRRPGYSDTQYF.

The rearrangement uses TRBV24-1 and TRBJ2-1, with a weak D call TRBD2 (6 bases). There are 12 residues in the CDR3. Germline V gene sequence: CDR1 KGHDR, CDR2 SFDVKD. V was clipped by 0 bases and J by 13 bases, with 9 bases between them. This chain's CDR3 is CATSDLGGGQFF. The CDR3 nucleotides read TGTGCCACCAGTGATTTGGGGGGAGGCCAGTTCTTC.